The 20 T cell receptor beta chains in this list originate from one sample, sequenced in a study of Ad26.COV2.S vaccination and SARS-CoV-2 variants. Profiling relied on immunoSEQ multiplex PCR, and the TCRdb table lists in-frame clones only, not all of them. The top ten hold 15% to 20% of the sample, which has 97,000 or so clones, 80% seen once. The source was peripheral blood, collected after recovery from COVID-19. All receptors come from a human donor who had recovered from COVID-19.

The rearrangement links TRBV5-1 to TRBJ2-7; D possibly corresponds to TRBD1 (5 bases). Germline values: CDR1 SGHRS, CDR2 YFSETQ. The CDR3 covers 14 residues. V was shortened by 5 bases and J by 0 bases, with 12 bases between the two germline ends. The CDR3 DNA reads TGCGCCAGCAGACAGGACACCGCCTCCTACGAGCAGTACTTC. This sequence encodes CASRQDTASYEQYF.

CDR3 in amino acids: CASSTDPQGNYGYTF. The CDR3 DNA reads as TGTGCCAGCAGCACTGACCCTCAGGGGAACTATGGCTACACCTTC. The chain employs TRBV9 and TRBJ1-2, with TRBD1 as a possible D gene (6 bases). This CDR3 is 15 amino acids long. In germline, CDR1 is SGDLS, CDR2 YYNGEE. The V end lost 4 bases, the J end lost 2 bases, and 15 bases lay between the germline ends.

A single count supports this clone. V usage is TRBV6-2 or TRBV6-3 and J usage is TRBJ1-2; 7 positions agree with TRBD1. Losses at the gene ends were 4 bases for V and 6 bases for J; bases not matched to a gene: 5. This CDR3 region has 13 residues. Germline V gene data show CDR1 as MNHEY and CDR2 as SVGEGT. The CDR3 DNA reads TGTGCCAGCAGTTTTTCAGGGGGAAATGGCTACACCTTC. Residues: CASSFSGGNGYTF.

This clone was seen a few times. CDR3 bases: TGTGCCAGCACAGGGGCTAGAATTGGCTACACCTTC. Protein sequence: CASTGARIGYTF. V usage is TRBV9 and J usage is TRBJ1-2, with D possibly matching TRBD1 (6 bases). The CDR3 extends over 12 amino acids. Germline CDR1 is SGDLS and CDR2 is YYNGEE. V was trimmed by 6 bases and J by 7 bases, leaving 13 bases between them.

This chain links TRBV2 with TRBJ1-4; D remains unclear. CDR1 and CDR2 from the germline V gene are SNHLY and FYNNEI. V was pared by 7 bases and J by 1 base, with 10 bases between. The CDR3 covers 14 residues. This chain's CDR3 is CASTPRLTNEKLFF. The CDR3 region has the DNA TGTGCCAGCACCCCCCGCCTAACTAATGAAAAACTGTTTTTT.

This chain uses TRBV3-1 (or the pseudogene TRBV3-2) with TRBJ1-5; a possible D gene is TRBD1 (5 bases). Trimming removed 4 bases from V and 2 bases from J, with 12 bases in between. CDR3 size: 15 residues. Germline values: CDR1 LGHDT, CDR2 YNNKEL (reference sequence). The DNA of the CDR3 is TGTGCCAGCAGCCCCGGGGACGTAGGCAATCAGCCCCAGCATTTT. Its translation is CASSPGDVGNQPQHF.

The chain combines TRBV9 with TRBJ2-1, with a tentative D call TRBD2 (7 bases). CDR1 and CDR2 (germline): SGDLS, YYNGEE. This CDR3 region has 18 residues. The V end was cut by 0 bases, the J end by 6 bases, with 22 bases between. For the CDR3, the DNA is TGTGCCAGCAGCGTAGACGGCGGGGGCCGTTTTACGGGCAATGAGCAGTTCTTC. Its protein product is CASSVDGGGRFTGNEQFF. Full variable domain (remainder filled in from reference TRBV9 and TRBJ2-1): DSGVTQTPKHLITATGQRVTLRCSPRSGDLSVYWYQQSLDQGLQFLIQYYNGEERAKGNILERFSAQQFPDLHSELNLSSLELGDSALYFCASSVDGGGRFTGNEQFFGPGTRLTVL.

CDR3 in DNA: TGTGCCAGCAGGATGGGGACTAGTCGGGATACGCAGTATTTT. Its translation: CASRMGTSRDTQYF. The chain carries TRBV2 and TRBJ2-3; 8 nucleotides align to TRBD2. V was clipped by 6 bases and J by 6 bases; unmatched bases: 8. This CDR3 region has 14 residues. Germline loops: CDR1 SNHLY, CDR2 FYNNEI.

CDR3 DNA sequence: TGCGCCAGCAGCTCGGGTGTAGATACGCAGTATTTT. Its translation is CASSSGVDTQYF. This chain joins TRBV5-1 and TRBJ2-3, with unresolved D. The germline V gene has CDR1 SGHRS and CDR2 YFSETQ. Trimming pared 3 bases from V and 5 bases from J, leaving 7 bases between. CDR3 length: 12 amino acids.

J is TRBJ2-5 and V is TRBV28; TRBD2 matches at 10 bases. The V and J ends lost 2 bases and 4 bases, in that order; junction bases with no gene match: 4. The CDR3 is 15 residues long. The germline gives CDR1 MDHEN, CDR2 SYDVKM. In DNA, the CDR3 is TGTGCCAGCAGTTTAGAAGCGGGGGGGCGAGAGACCCAGTACTTC. It yields the protein CASSLEAGGRETQYF.

The chain has TRBV6-6 and TRBJ1-6; D remains unclear. Trimming cost V 2 bases and J 8 bases, with 10 bases left between them. The CDR3 spans 14 residues. Germline-derived CDR1 and CDR2 are MNHNY and SVGAGI (reference sequence). CDR3 coding DNA: TGTGCCAGCAGTTACCAAATTAGGGATTCACCCCTCCACTTT. Protein product: CASSYQIRDSPLHF.

The rearrangement joins TRBV6-6 to TRBJ2-7; 12 bases agree with TRBD2. CDR3 size: 14 residues. V dropped 7 bases and J dropped 4; count of bases not matched to a gene: 5. Germline assignment: CDR1 MNHNY and CDR2 SVGAGI (reference sequence). The CDR3 bases are TGTGCCAGCAAGACTAGCGGGGGACCATACGAGCAGTACTTC. As protein: CASKTSGGPYEQYF.

This chain connects TRBV2 to TRBJ1-2; TRBD1 matches 12 bases. J was trimmed by 5 bases and V by 4 bases; bases with no gene match: 11. The CDR3 covers 17 residues. CDR1 and CDR2 from the germline V gene are SNHLY and FYNNEI. DNA of the CDR3: TGTGCCAGCAGTGGCGGGGACAGGGGGCAGACTGGTTATGGCTACACCTTC. This gives the protein CASSGGDRGQTGYGYTF.

This clone was observed a handful of times. The chain links TRBV5-1 to TRBJ1-2; 12 bases fit TRBD1. Trimming removed 0 bases from V and 6 bases from J; junction bases left unmatched: 6. Germline-derived CDR1 and CDR2 are SGHRS and YFSETQ. The CDR3 loop spans 16 amino acids. The CDR3 reads CASSLDTGQGAHGYTF. CDR3 DNA: TGCGCCAGCAGCTTGGACACGGGACAGGGGGCGCATGGCTACACCTTC.

The V and J genes are TRBV7-2 and TRBJ2-3, with 11 bases aligning to TRBD2. There are 16 residues in the CDR3. Germline V CDR1 and CDR2: SGHTA, FQGNSA. The V and J ends lost 3 bases and 2 bases, in that order; junction bases with no gene match: 4. In nucleotides, the CDR3 is TGTGCCAGCAGCTTTAAACTAGCGGGGGACACAGATACGCAGTATTTT. Protein sequence: CASSFKLAGDTDTQYF.

This chain connects TRBV19 to TRBJ1-5; 9 nucleotides line up with TRBD1. Germline V gives CDR1 LNHDA, CDR2 SQIVND (reference sequence). J lost 4 bases, V lost 6 bases, and 4 bases had no gene match. This CDR3 region has 14 residues. The CDR3: CASRGQGSNQPQHF. In nucleotides, the CDR3 is TGTGCCAGTAGGGGACAGGGTTCGAATCAGCCCCAGCATTTT.

The chain couples TRBV24-1 to TRBJ2-7; tentative D call: TRBD1 (5 bases). Trimming pared 2 bases from V and 0 bases from J, leaving 7 bases between. CDR1 and CDR2 from the germline V gene are KGHDR and SFDVKD. This CDR3 contains 14 residues. CDR3 in amino acids: CATSDSGLSYEQYF. The CDR3 DNA reads as TGTGCCACCAGTGATTCAGGGCTCTCCTACGAGCAGTACTTC.

This clone was counted between two and nine times. The rearrangement uses TRBV18 and TRBJ1-1, with TRBD1 matching over 10 bases. Germline V lookup: CDR1 KGHSH, CDR2 LQKENI. The V gene end was trimmed by 2 bases and the J gene end by 7 bases; junction bases not matched to a gene: 10. CDR3 length: 16 residues. For the CDR3, the DNA is TGTGCCAGCTCACCAAGGTCGGGACAGGGGTTCAGTGAAGCTTTCTTT. Translated: CASSPRSGQGFSEAFF.

About this clone itself: This may stem from a read error, because a much larger clone lies one nucleotide away. This sample includes further DNA sequences coding for the same CDR3. The DNA of the CDR3 is TGTGCCTGGAGTAAGGGACAGGGTATTTCACCCCTCCACTTT. Amino acids: CAWSKGQGISPLHF. The genes are TRBV30 and TRBJ1-6, with 9 nucleotides matching TRBD1. The CDR3 covers 14 residues. Germline lookup yields CDR1 GTSNPN and CDR2 SVGIG (reference sequence). J gave up 9 bases and V 2 bases, and 5 bases lay outside the gene matches.

The V and J genes are TRBV7-9 and TRBJ1-1; D perhaps matches TRBD1 (6 bases). Germline CDR1 is SEHNR and CDR2 is FQNEAQ (reference sequence). V lost 5 bases and J lost 8, with 12 bases in between. The CDR3 spans 12 residues. CDR3 sequence (DNA): TGTGCCAGCAGCGCCTATCAGGGGGAAGCTTTCTTT. This encodes CASSAYQGEAFF.